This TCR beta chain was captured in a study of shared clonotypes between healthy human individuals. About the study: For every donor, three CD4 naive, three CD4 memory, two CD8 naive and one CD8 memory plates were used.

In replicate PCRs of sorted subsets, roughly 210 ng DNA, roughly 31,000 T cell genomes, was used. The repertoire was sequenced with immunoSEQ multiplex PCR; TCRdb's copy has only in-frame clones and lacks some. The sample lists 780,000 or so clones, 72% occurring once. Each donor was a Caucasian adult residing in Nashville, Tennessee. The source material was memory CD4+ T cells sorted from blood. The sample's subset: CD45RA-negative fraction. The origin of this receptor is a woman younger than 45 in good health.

The CDR3 nucleotides read TGTGCCAGCTCACGTCCGGGACGTCTGGGAGTAAGCTCCTACGAGCAGTACTTC. Translating gives CASSRPGRLGVSSYEQYF. This chain uses TRBV18 with TRBJ2-7; D may match TRBD1 or TRBD2 (5 bases each). This CDR3 spans 18 amino acids. Germline CDR1 and CDR2: KGHSH and LQKENI. V dropped 4 bases and J dropped 0 bases, with 22 bases sitting between them.